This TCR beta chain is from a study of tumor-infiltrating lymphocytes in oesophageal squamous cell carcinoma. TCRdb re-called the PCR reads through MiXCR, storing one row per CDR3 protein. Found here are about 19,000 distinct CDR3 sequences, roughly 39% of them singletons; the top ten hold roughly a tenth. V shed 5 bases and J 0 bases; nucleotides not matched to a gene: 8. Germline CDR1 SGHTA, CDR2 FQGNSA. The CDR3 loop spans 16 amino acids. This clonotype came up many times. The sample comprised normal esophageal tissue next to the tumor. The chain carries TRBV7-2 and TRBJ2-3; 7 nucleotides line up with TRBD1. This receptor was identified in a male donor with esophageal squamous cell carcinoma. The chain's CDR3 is CASSARQGGSTDTQYF. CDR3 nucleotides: TGTGCCAGCAGCGCTCGACAGGGTGGGAGCACAGATACGCAGTATTTT.